The 24 T cell receptor beta chains given below trace back to one sample, sequenced in a study of beta chain features in type 1 diabetes. Study outcomes and limitations: Type 1 diabetes patients showed a moderate but significant shortening of TCRB CDR3s in all four CD4+ subsets.

Antigens for these TCRs are unknown. The authors reverse transcribed all of the isolated RNA, so sequencing captured expressed TCRB transcripts. TCRdb's copy holds only in-frame clones and misses some; the assay was immunoSEQ multiplex PCR. The sample consists of 150,000 or so clones, around 8.4% of them appearing once. The sequenced sample consisted of central memory CD4+ T cells from blood. Receptors were obtained from a woman between 18 and 29 years old with type 1 diabetes.

This clone was seen only a few times. V and J are TRBV28 and TRBJ1-1; TRBD1 agrees at 7 bases. The V gene's germline CDR1 is MDHEN and CDR2 SYDVKM. The CDR3 sequence is 12 residues long. The trim removed 8 bases at V and 11 bases at J, leaving 11 bases unmatched. CDR3 coding DNA: TGTGCCAGCCTTCCCAATCCGGGACAGGCTTTCTTT. Translation: CASLPNPGQAFF.

The rearrangement joins TRBV4-1 to TRBJ1-2, with 10 positions matching TRBD1. J lost 5 bases, V lost 0 bases, and 9 bases had no gene match. The CDR3 is 17 residues long. Germline CDR1 MGHRA, CDR2 YSYEKL. The CDR3 loop is CASSQDSRQGAAYGYTF. CDR3 DNA sequence: TGCGCCAGCAGCCAAGATTCCCGACAGGGGGCGGCGTATGGCTACACCTTC.

The rearrangement links TRBV6-1 to TRBJ2-1; perhaps TRBD2 as D (7 bases). This CDR3 spans 17 amino acids. In germline, CDR1 is MNHNS, CDR2 SASEGT. Between the trimmed V and J ends, which lost 0 bases and 0 bases, there was a span of 12 bases. CDR3 DNA sequence: TGTGCCAGCAGTGAAGCCGGGCGGGGGCGCTCCTACAATGAGCAGTTCTTC. It codes for CASSEAGRGRSYNEQFF.

The chain joins TRBV27 to TRBJ1-1, with a weak D call TRBD1 (5 bases). This CDR3 has 13 amino acids. Germline loops: CDR1 MNHEY, CDR2 SMNVEV (reference sequence). Trimming stripped 6 bases from V and 4 bases from J, with 12 bases between. The CDR3 protein is CASSVYRTTEAFF. The DNA of the CDR3 is TGTGCCAGCAGCGTCTACAGGACCACTGAAGCTTTCTTT.

This chain joins TRBV9 and TRBJ1-3, with D perhaps matching TRBD1 (5 bases). Germline loops: CDR1 SGDLS, CDR2 YYNGEE. The CDR3 is made up of 14 amino acids. V lost 0 bases and J 4 bases, leaving 8 bases between the germline ends. CDR3 nucleotides: TGTGCCAGCAGCGTAGAGGGGATCGGAAACACCATATATTTT. Its translation is CASSVEGIGNTIYF.

The rearrangement joins TRBV15 to TRBJ2-7; 7 bases fit TRBD1. V lost 0 bases, J lost 0 bases, and 2 bases stayed unmatched. The CDR3 contains 15 residues. From germline, CDR1 is LNHNV and CDR2 YYDKDF (reference sequence). CDR3 DNA: TGTGCCACCAGCAGAGATCGGGACAGCTCCTACGAGCAGTACTTC. It codes for CATSRDRDSSYEQYF.

The gene calls are TRBV29-1 and TRBJ1-2; TRBD1 might be the D (5 bases). Germline CDR1 is SQVTM and CDR2 is ANQGSEA. V lost 5 bases and J 8 bases, leaving 12 bases between the germline ends. CDR3 length: 11 amino acids. DNA for the CDR3: TGCAGCGTTCTAGACGGGGGGGGCTACACCTTC. It codes for CSVLDGGGYTF.

This clone was counted between two and nine times. The chain links TRBV30 to TRBJ1-2; no clear D gene. The ends were cut back, 0 bases at V and 4 bases at J, with 9 bases in the middle. The CDR3 is 13 amino acids. Germline V gene sequence: CDR1 GTSNPN, CDR2 SVGIG (reference sequence). The CDR3 sequence is CAWSVSASYGYTF. CDR3 bases: TGTGCCTGGAGTGTATCAGCGTCCTATGGCTACACCTTC. Filled out from reference TRBV30 and TRBJ1-2, the complete variable domain reads SQTIHQWPATLVQPVGSPLSLECTVEGTSNPNLYWYRQAAGRGLQLLFYSVGIGQISSEVPQNLSASRPQDRQFILSSKKLLLSDSGFYLCAWSVSASYGYTFGSGTRLTVV.

V usage is TRBV10-2 and J usage is TRBJ1-4, with 10 positions matching TRBD1. The V gene's germline CDR1 is WSHSY and CDR2 SAAADI. The CDR3 has 13 amino acids. The J segment lost 8 bases and the V segment lost 6 bases, leaving 3 bases of the junction unmatched. The CDR3 reads CASRGQGLEKLFF. CDR3 sequence (DNA): TGCGCCAGCAGGGGACAGGGGTTGGAAAAACTGTTTTTT.

This clone was seen a handful of times. The J gene is TRBJ2-2, the V gene TRBV27; D is undetermined. Germline CDR1 reads MNHEY; CDR2 reads SMNVEV (reference sequence). The CDR3 length is 13 residues. The V end lost 4 bases, the J end lost 6 bases, and 9 bases lay between the germline ends. The CDR3 loop reads CASSWRFSGELFF. CDR3 DNA sequence: TGTGCCAGCAGTTGGAGATTCTCCGGGGAGCTGTTTTTT.

The sample holds a few counts of this clone. The chain links TRBV7-2 to TRBJ1-1; D unclear. The CDR3 extends over 16 amino acids. V was clipped by 2 bases and J by 5 bases, with 18 bases between them. CDR1 SGHTA and CDR2 FQGNSA come from the germline V gene. CDR3 region: CASSLNAGLSGTEAFF. The CDR3, as DNA: TGTGCCAGCAGCTTAAATGCCGGGCTCTCGGGGACTGAAGCTTTCTTT.

This clone appeared a few times. The chain uses TRBV19 and TRBJ1-5; D is undetermined. The CDR3 runs 12 residues. Between the trimmed V and J ends, which lost 1 base and 7 bases, there was a span of 5 bases. CDR1 is LNHDA, CDR2 SQIVND, per germline (reference sequence). The CDR3 DNA sequence: TGTGCCAGTAGTATAGTACAGCAGCCCCAGCATTTT. Translated: CASSIVQQPQHF.

The chain employs TRBV28 and TRBJ2-1; the D gene is possibly TRBD2 (6 bases). The length of the CDR3 is 15 residues. Germline V gene sequence: CDR1 MDHEN, CDR2 SYDVKM. Between the trimmed V and J ends, which lost 4 bases and 0 bases, there was a span of 10 bases. CDR3 bases: TGTGCCAGCAGTTCCCACGGGAGCTCCTACAATGAGCAGTTCTTC. It is translated as CASSSHGSSYNEQFF.

The chain combines TRBV5-4 with TRBJ2-3; D ambiguous. Trimming took 5 bases from V and 4 from J, leaving 14 bases between them. This CDR3 is built from 14 residues. CDR1 is SGHNT, CDR2 YYREEE, per germline (reference sequence). The CDR3 coding sequence is TGTGCCAGCAGGTTTGACCTACGGGCAGATACGCAGTATTTT. Its protein is CASRFDLRADTQYF.

The chain combines TRBV4-1 with TRBJ2-5; TRBD2 matches at 10 bases. The germline CDR1 and CDR2 sequences are MGHRA and YSYEKL. V dropped 1 base and J dropped 5; count of bases not matched to a gene: 7. This CDR3 is built from 16 residues. Written as DNA, the CDR3 is TGCGCCAGCAGCCAAGGTCCAGGAGCGGGAGGGGAGACCCAGTACTTC. This translates into CASSQGPGAGGETQYF.

In DNA, the CDR3 is TGTGCTAGTGGTTTGGTCTATGAGCAGTTCTTC. This sequence encodes CASGLVYEQFF. The V and J genes are TRBV12-5 and TRBJ2-1; D is uncertain. Germline V gene sequence: CDR1 LGHNT, CDR2 FRNRAP. The germline V and J ends were trimmed by 0 bases and 8 bases, with 2 bases remaining between them. This CDR3 is built from 11 residues.

This clone was observed many times. This chain uses TRBV23-1 with TRBJ2-3; D is perhaps TRBD1 (5 bases). TRBV23-1 carries the ORF label, with uncertain function. The CDR3 totals 12 residues. The CDR3 coding sequence is TGCGCACCCCAGACAGGCACAGATACGCAGTATTTT. This translates into CAPQTGTDTQYF.

This clone was picked up a small number of times. V and J are TRBV27 and TRBJ2-4; TRBD1 aligns across 9 bases. J was trimmed by 0 bases and V by 1 base; bases with no gene match: 4. The CDR3 covers 17 residues. CDR1 is MNHEY, CDR2 SMNVEV, per germline (reference sequence). Here the CDR3 DNA reads TGTGCCAGCAGTTTATTCGGGACAGGGAAAGCCAAAAACATTCAGTACTTC. Amino acids: CASSLFGTGKAKNIQYF.

The chain carries TRBV4-2 and TRBJ1-2; 9 nucleotides match TRBD1. The CDR3 has 16 residues. Germline-derived CDR1 and CDR2 are LGHNA and YNFKEQ. V dropped 2 bases and J dropped 2; count of bases not matched to a gene: 6. The CDR3 sequence is CASSQTSGQGNYGYTF. CDR3 DNA: TGTGCCAGCAGCCAAACTTCGGGACAGGGCAACTATGGCTACACCTTC.

This clone was detected many times. V gene TRBV19 combines with J gene TRBJ2-3, with TRBD2 matching over 7 bases. The CDR3 covers 13 residues. CDR1 LNHDA and CDR2 SQIVND come from the germline V gene (reference sequence). V shed 5 bases and J 6 bases; nucleotides not matched to a gene: 5. The CDR3 region is CASSRSGGDTQYF. CDR3 bases: TGTGCCAGTAGTCGGTCCGGGGGGGATACGCAGTATTTT.

This clone was observed a few times. The chain uses TRBV29-1 and TRBJ2-1; 13 bases map to TRBD2. The V gene's germline CDR1 is SQVTM and CDR2 ANQGSEA. The CDR3 extends over 16 amino acids. V lost 1 base to trimming and J lost 5 bases; unmatched junction nucleotides: 5. DNA for the CDR3: TGCAGCGTTGAAGTTCTCACTAGCGGGAGGGACAATGAGCAGTTCTTC. It is translated as CSVEVLTSGRDNEQFF.

This clone has only a few counts. The chain is built from TRBV5-1 and TRBJ2-1; D might be TRBD1 (5 bases). The V end lost 3 bases, the J end lost 8 bases, and 15 bases lay between the germline ends. The germline gives CDR1 SGHRS, CDR2 YFSETQ. The CDR3 runs to 14 residues. The CDR3 reads CASSSGPFGDEQFF. CDR3 nucleotide sequence: TGCGCCAGCAGCTCAGGGCCTTTTGGGGATGAGCAGTTCTTC.

The rearrangement links TRBV7-2 to TRBJ2-3, with 8 nucleotides matching TRBD2. Germline CDR1 reads SGHTA; CDR2 reads FQGNSA. V dropped 4 bases and J dropped 0; count of bases not matched to a gene: 6. The CDR3 totals 16 residues. CDR3 nucleotide sequence: TGTGCCAGCAGCTCCCGGAGCGGGAGAAGCACAGATACGCAGTATTTT. Amino acids: CASSSRSGRSTDTQYF.

Only a few counts were recorded for this clone. The chain couples TRBV29-1 to TRBJ2-1; 7 bases line up with TRBD1. Germline V gene data show CDR1 as SQVTM and CDR2 as ANQGSEA. V lost 4 bases to trimming and J lost 6 bases; unmatched junction nucleotides: 6. CDR3 length equals 13 residues. CDR3 sequence: CSVGTGSGNEQFF. CDR3 nucleotides: TGCAGCGTTGGGACAGGTTCCGGCAATGAGCAGTTCTTC.